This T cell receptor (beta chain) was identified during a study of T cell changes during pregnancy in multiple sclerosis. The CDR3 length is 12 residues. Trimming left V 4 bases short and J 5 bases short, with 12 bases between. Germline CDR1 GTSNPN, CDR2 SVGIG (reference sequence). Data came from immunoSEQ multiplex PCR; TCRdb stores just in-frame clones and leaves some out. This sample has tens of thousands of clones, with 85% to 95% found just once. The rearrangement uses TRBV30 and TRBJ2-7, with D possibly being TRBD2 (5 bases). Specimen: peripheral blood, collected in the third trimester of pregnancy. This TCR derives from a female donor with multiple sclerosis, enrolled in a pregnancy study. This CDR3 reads CAWTGSGDEQYF. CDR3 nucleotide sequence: TGTGCCTGGACGGGGAGTGGGGACGAGCAGTACTTC.